These T cell receptor beta chains were read from a single sample in a study of blood T cell repertoires in COVID-19. Some clones are missing from TCRdb's copy, which holds only in-frame ones; the method was immunoSEQ multiplex PCR. The data hold approximately 230,000 clones, with 87% observed a single time. Input material: peripheral blood. Receptor source: a man aged 18 to 29 with active or convalescent COVID-19. Each CDR3 is given with its conserved first and last residue. A D gene is named only where the DNA matches it firmly. Clone size is stated in some rows and not others, as once, few, many or a class when expanded.

j_call clone_size v_call d_call cdr3_nt cdr3_aa
TRBJ1-2 - TRBV18 TRBD1 TGTGCCAGCTCACCATCCGGGACAGGCGATGGCTACACCTTC CASSPSGTGDGYTF
TRBJ1-2 - TRBV6-5 - TGTGCCAGCAGAACAAACAGGGCCTATGGCTACACCTTC CASRTNRAYGYTF
TRBJ2-5 - TRBV4-2 TRBD2 TGTGCCAGCAGCCAAGAAGGGACTAGCGGTAAAGAGACCCAGTACTTC CASSQEGTSGKETQYF
TRBJ2-2 - TRBV4-3 - TGCGCCAGCAGCCAATCCTCAGGATTGCACCGCGTTGGGGAGCTGTTTTTT CASSQSSGLHRVGELFF
TRBJ2-1 once TRBV9 - TGTGCCAGCAGCAGGACTACAAGGGGAACCTACAATGAGCAGTTCTTC CASSRTTRGTYNEQFF
TRBJ2-7 - TRBV14 TRBD1 TGTGCCAGCAGCCAAGTTGGGACAGGGTCCCGCGAGCAGTACTTC CASSQVGTGSREQYF
TRBJ2-7 - TRBV13 - TGTGCCAGCAGCTTAGGCAGGTCCTACGAGCAGTACTTC CASSLGRSYEQYF
TRBJ2-1 - TRBV19 TRBD1 TGTGCCAGTAGTCCGAGCATCGGACAGGGGGCCCAAGCTTATAACAATGAGCAGTTCTTC CASSPSIGQGAQAYNNEQFF
TRBJ2-7 once TRBV6-2/TRBV6-3 TRBD2 TGTGCCAGCAGTGACAGCGGGAACTCCTACGAGCAGTACTTC CASSDSGNSYEQYF
TRBJ2-5 once TRBV5-1 - TGCGCCAGCAGCTTAGGACAGCCCGAGGTGACCCAGTACTTC CASSLGQPEVTQYF
TRBJ2-7 - TRBV6-5 TRBD1 TGTGCCAGCAGGGGACAGTACGAGCAGTACTTC CASRGQYEQYF
TRBJ2-3 - TRBV18 TRBD2 TGTGCCAGCCGCGGCCCGGGGGGGCCGTCTCTGAGTACAGATACGCAGTATTTT CASRGPGGPSLSTDTQYF
TRBJ1-4 - TRBV6-2/TRBV6-3 TRBD1 TGTGCCAGCAGTTTAACAGGGGTAACTAATGAAAAACTGTTTTTT CASSLTGVTNEKLFF
TRBJ2-1 - TRBV5-1 TRBD2 TGCGCCAGCAGCCCGAATAAACGGGGGGGCAATGAGCAGTTCTTC CASSPNKRGGNEQFF
TRBJ2-1 - TRBV2 - TGTGCCAGCAGCCACGGTGGGGCCAATGAGCAGTTCTTC CASSHGGANEQFF
TRBJ2-3 - TRBV15 - TGTGCCACCAGCAGAGGGGACACTGGCACAGATACGCAGTATTTT CATSRGDTGTDTQYF
TRBJ2-7 - TRBV28 TRBD2 TGTGCCAGCAGGCAGTTTCGGGTGGCGGGAGTGGACGAGCAGTACTTC CASRQFRVAGVDEQYF
TRBJ2-7 - TRBV7-9 TRBD1 TGTGCCAGCAGCTGGGACAGGCTTGCCTACGAGCAGTACTTC CASSWDRLAYEQYF
TRBJ2-7 - TRBV9 - TGTGCCAGCAGCGTAGCCATAGCCGACGAGCAGTACTTC CASSVAIADEQYF
TRBJ1-1 - TRBV7-3 - TGTGCCAGCAGCTTAAAACCGGGGGGTACTGAAGCTTTCTTT CASSLKPGGTEAFF
TRBJ1-1 - TRBV29-1 TRBD1 TGCAGCGTTTTGGGACAGGAGGCGAACACTGAAGCTTTCTTT CSVLGQEANTEAFF
TRBJ1-1 once TRBV20-1 - TGCAGTGCTAGTCGGCGGGCGAACACTGAAGCTTTCTTT CSASRRANTEAFF
TRBJ2-7 - TRBV2 - TGTGCCAGCATTAGACCCGGAGGGAGCTACGAGCAGTACTTC CASIRPGGSYEQYF
TRBJ1-2 few TRBV28 TRBD1 TGTGCCAGCAGTTATCCCGGGACAGGGTTTAGTAGCTATGGCTACACCTTC CASSYPGTGFSSYGYTF
TRBJ2-5 - TRBV28 - TGTGCCAGCAGACCACACAGGAGACCTCAAGAGACCCAGTACTTC CASRPHRRPQETQYF
TRBJ2-7 - TRBV6-6 - TGTGCCAGCAGTTACTTTCTCCCCTCCTACGAGCAGTACTTC CASSYFLPSYEQYF
TRBJ2-7 - TRBV18 TRBD2 TGTGCCAGCTCACCCGGGACTAGCGGGCCCTTGGGCGAGCAGTACTTC CASSPGTSGPLGEQYF
TRBJ2-3 once TRBV3-1/TRBV3-2 - TGTGCCAGCAGCCGCGGGGCCCGCACAGATACGCAGTATTTT CASSRGARTDTQYF
TRBJ2-6 - TRBV7-6 - TGTGCCAGCAGCTTAGTGGCCTCTGGGGCCAACGTCCTGACTTTC CASSLVASGANVLTF
TRBJ1-6 few TRBV4-3 TRBD1 TGCGCCAGCAGCCAAGTAGGGACAGGGGCCTGGCCCCTCCACTTT CASSQVGTGAWPLHF
TRBJ2-1 - TRBV7-2 - TGTGCCAGCAGCTTAGGGGGCGTGGGGCAAGGTGAGCAGTTCTTC CASSLGGVGQGEQFF
TRBJ2-1 - TRBV5-6 - TGTGCCAGCAGGTGGACGAGGGCTAGCGCGTACAATGAGCAGTTCTTC CASRWTRASAYNEQFF
TRBJ2-1 - TRBV11-2 - TGTGCCAGCAGCTTAGGCAGATACAATGAGCAGTTCTTC CASSLGRYNEQFF
TRBJ1-2 - TRBV11-2 TRBD1 TGTGCCAGCAGCCCTGACAGGGACTATGGCTACACCTTC CASSPDRDYGYTF
TRBJ1-1 - TRBV5-5 - TGTGCCAGCAGCCCCGAGCGAGGCACTGAAGCTTTCTTT CASSPERGTEAFF
TRBJ1-1 - TRBV5-1 TRBD1 TGCGCCAGCAGCTTCAGGGGGGCGAACACTGAAGCTTTCTTT CASSFRGANTEAFF
TRBJ2-5 - TRBV6-4 TRBD1 TGTGCCAGCAGGGGAGACAGGGCACGACAAGAGACCCAGTACTTC CASRGDRARQETQYF
TRBJ2-1 - TRBV7-9 TRBD2 TGTGCCAGCAGCTTAGCGCTGACTAGCTTAGGGAATGAGCAGTTCTTC CASSLALTSLGNEQFF
TRBJ2-2 - TRBV11-3 - TGTGCCAGCAGCTTAGGGCAGTTGCCCGGGGAGCTGTTTTTT CASSLGQLPGELFF
TRBJ2-3 - TRBV7-9 TRBD1 TGTGCCAGCAGCTCCCTCCCGGGACAGGGGAACACAGATACGCAGTATTTT CASSSLPGQGNTDTQYF
TRBJ2-5 once TRBV6-5 TRBD1 TGTGCCAGCATTACCAGGACAGGGCTTTTTCAGACCCAGTACTTC CASITRTGLFQTQYF
TRBJ1-1 - TRBV6-5 TRBD1 TGTGCCAGCAGAAGTAGGACAGGGGAAGCTTTCTTT CASRSRTGEAFF
TRBJ1-1 - TRBV9 - TGTGCCAGCAGCTTGACCGGGAAGAACACTGAAGCTTTCTTT CASSLTGKNTEAFF
TRBJ2-7 - TRBV2 TRBD2 TGTGCCAGCAGTGTTAGCGGGGGGGCCTACGAGCAGTACTTC CASSVSGGAYEQYF
TRBJ2-1 - TRBV29-1 - TGCAGCGTTGCCAGATACAATGAGCAGTTCTTC CSVARYNEQFF
TRBJ1-1 once TRBV19 - TGTGCCAGTAGCCCCTTTCTGGGGGCGCTGACTGAAGCTTTCTTT CASSPFLGALTEAFF